The next 17 T cell receptor beta chains were all read from a single sample in a study of T cell changes during pregnancy in multiple sclerosis. This table comes from immunoSEQ multiplex PCR, and its TCRdb copy is limited to in-frame clones, with some not included. The table records about 50,000 clones, 92% of them present only once. The sample here was CD4+ T cells from peripheral blood mononuclear cells, taken after pregnancy. Source of these receptors: a female donor in good health, enrolled as a control in a pregnancy study.

The chain couples TRBV19 to TRBJ2-7; the match to TRBD1 covers 9 bases. This CDR3 has 16 amino acids. Trimming cost V 5 bases and J 4 bases; bases outside gene matches: 12. Germline V lookup: CDR1 LNHDA, CDR2 SQIVND (reference sequence). The CDR3 loop reads CASSSRSGTGLYEQYF. The CDR3 DNA is TGTGCCAGTAGTTCGAGATCCGGGACAGGGTTGTACGAGCAGTACTTC. The whole variable domain, filled in from reference TRBV19 and TRBJ2-7, reads DGGITQSPKYLFRKEGQNVTLSCEQNLNHDAMYWYRQDPGQGLRLIYYSQIVNDFQKGDIAEGYSVSREKKESFPLTVTSAQKNPTAFYLCASSSRSGTGLYEQYFGPGTRLTVT.

The chain joins TRBV20-1 to TRBJ2-1; possible D gene TRBD2, 6 bases. CDR3 length: 11 amino acids. Trimming took 8 bases from V and 7 from J, leaving 12 bases between them. Germline CDR1 DFQATT, CDR2 SNEGSKA (reference sequence). The CDR3 reads CSTGEQNEQFF. CDR3 DNA: TGCAGTACGGGAGAACAAAATGAGCAGTTCTTC.

CDR3: CASSHRGGRGETQYF. The CDR3 DNA follows: TGTGCCAGCAGCCACAGGGGGGGGCGGGGAGAGACCCAGTACTTC. The chain links TRBV13 to TRBJ2-5; TRBD1 is a possible D gene (8 bases). Germline CDR1 is PRHDT and CDR2 is FYEKMQ (reference sequence). V lost 5 bases to trimming and J lost 4 bases, with 17 bases between them. The CDR3 sequence is 15 residues long.

The chain combines TRBV7-9 with TRBJ1-2; TRBD1 matches at 7 bases. The CDR3 contains 15 residues. Trimming took 6 bases from V and 0 from J; bases not matched to a gene: 7. Per germline, CDR1 SEHNR and CDR2 FQNEAQ (reference sequence). The CDR3 region is CASSQQGQANYGYTF. The CDR3, as DNA: TGTGCCAGCAGTCAACAGGGGCAGGCTAACTATGGCTACACCTTC.

The chain has TRBV7-2 and TRBJ1-1; D perhaps matches TRBD1 (6 bases). The CDR3 extends over 13 amino acids. Trimming shortened V by 3 bases and J by 1 base, and 6 bases separated the two germline ends. CDR1 SGHTA and CDR2 FQGNSA come from the germline V gene. Here the CDR3 reads CASSFRGNTEAFF. DNA of the CDR3: TGTGCCAGCAGCTTCAGGGGGAACACTGAAGCTTTCTTT.

Of note for this clone: A read error may account for a junction end that differs from germline. In nucleotides, the CDR3 is TGTGCTAGCAGCTTTAACAAAAACACTGAAGCTTTCTTT. The encoded protein is CASSFNKNTEAFF. The V call is TRBV7-7, the J call TRBJ1-1; D is undetermined. The CDR3 sequence is 13 residues long. Germline V gives CDR1 SSHAT, CDR2 FNYEAQ (reference sequence). The full variable domain, its missing parts supplied by reference TRBV7-7 and TRBJ1-1, is GAGVSQSPRYKVTKRGQDVTLRCDPISSHATLYWYQQALGQGPEFLTYFNYEAQPDKSGLPSDRFSAERPEGSISTLTIQRTEQRDSAMYRCASSFNKNTEAFFGQGTRLTVV.

V and J are TRBV29-1 and TRBJ1-2, with D unclear. CDR3 length: 13 residues. Per germline, CDR1 SQVTM and CDR2 ANQGSEA. Between the trimmed V and J ends, which lost 1 base and 14 bases, there was a span of 20 bases. CDR3 amino acids: CSVEVWQTYGETF. For the CDR3, the DNA is TGCAGCGTTGAAGTGTGGCAGACCTATGGAGAGACCTTC.

The CDR3 sequence: CASSRYAADRPADEQFF. The CDR3 nucleotides read TGCGCCAGCAGTCGATACGCCGCGGACAGGCCGGCGGATGAGCAGTTCTTC. V is TRBV5-1 and J is TRBJ2-1; 7 nucleotides match TRBD1. The CDR3 consists of 17 residues. Losses at the gene ends were 5 bases for V and 8 bases for J; bases not matched to a gene: 19. Germline V gene data show CDR1 as SGHRS and CDR2 as YFSETQ. Variable domain in full (rest from reference TRBV5-1 and TRBJ2-1): KAGVTQTPRYLIKTRGQQVTLSCSPISGHRSVSWYQQTPGQGLQFLFEYFSETQRNKGNFPGRFSGRQFSNSRSEMNVSTLELGDSALYLCASSRYAADRPADEQFFGPGTRLTVL.

The chain joins TRBV2 to TRBJ2-3; D might be TRBD1 (6 bases). The CDR3 runs to 14 residues. V was pared by 8 bases and J by 1 base, with 13 bases between. Looked up from germline, CDR1 is SNHLY and CDR2 is FYNNEI. CDR3 DNA: TGTGCCAGCGAGGGGGTGAGGGGCACAGATACGCAGTATTTT. Translation: CASEGVRGTDTQYF.

The CDR3 loop reads CASSLAGIRRAEAFF. DNA of the CDR3: TGTGCCAGCAGCTTAGCCGGGATCAGGAGGGCTGAAGCTTTCTTT. The chain combines TRBV7-9 with TRBJ1-1; D is undetermined. The germline gives CDR1 SEHNR, CDR2 FQNEAQ (reference sequence). The length of the CDR3 is 15 residues. Trimming removed 0 bases at V and 6 bases at J, with 14 bases between.

V and J are TRBV7-9 and TRBJ2-1, with TRBD2 matching over 12 bases. Germline V gene lookup returns CDR1 SEHNR and CDR2 FQNEAQ (reference sequence). Trimming removed 5 bases from V and 3 bases from J; junction bases left unmatched: 5. CDR3 length: 16 amino acids. The CDR3 DNA follows: TGTGCCAGCAGCCCTCAACTAGCGGGAGGCTACAATGAGCAGTTCTTC. Translation gives CASSPQLAGGYNEQFF.

V gene TRBV7-9 combines with J gene TRBJ2-1; TRBD1 matches 7 bases. CDR1 is SEHNR, CDR2 FQNEAQ, per germline (reference sequence). V lost 5 bases to trimming and J lost 8 bases; unmatched junction nucleotides: 6. The length of the CDR3 is 13 residues. The CDR3 sequence: CASSRGGLDEQFF. CDR3 nucleotides: TGTGCCAGCAGCCGAGGGGGCCTGGATGAGCAGTTCTTC.

The J gene is TRBJ2-7, the V gene TRBV19; TRBD1 agrees at 9 bases. Germline-derived CDR1 and CDR2 are LNHDA and SQIVND (reference sequence). V was pared by 3 bases and J by 6 bases, with 12 bases of the junction left unmatched. The CDR3 totals 16 residues. The CDR3 protein is CASSILTGGPPLEQYF. The DNA for the CDR3 is TGTGCCAGTAGTATCCTAACAGGGGGCCCTCCCCTCGAGCAGTACTTC.

The rearrangement uses TRBV18 and TRBJ2-1, with D possibly matching TRBD1 (5 bases). V was trimmed by 1 base and J by 4 bases, leaving 8 bases between them. Germline V gene data show CDR1 as KGHSH and CDR2 as LQKENI. This CDR3 is built from 14 residues. The DNA for the CDR3 is TGTGCCAGCTCACCACGGGGCAATTACAATGAGCAGTTCTTC. Protein sequence: CASSPRGNYNEQFF.

This chain connects TRBV19 to TRBJ2-5; possibly TRBD2 for D (5 bases). The CDR3 runs to 16 residues. The V end lost 2 bases, the J end lost 1 base, and 14 bases lay between the germline ends. CDR1 and CDR2 (germline): LNHDA, SQIVND (reference sequence). The CDR3 region is CASSISVGSGQETQYF. The CDR3 DNA reads as TGTGCCAGTAGTATAAGCGTGGGGAGCGGCCAAGAGACCCAGTACTTC.

The chain has TRBV25-1 and TRBJ2-7; D call uncertain. CDR3 length equals 13 residues. V lost 5 bases and J 1 base, leaving 9 bases between the germline ends. CDR1 is MGHDK, CDR2 SYGVNS, per germline. The CDR3 loop reads CASSSGSSYEQYF. The CDR3 region has the DNA TGTGCCAGCAGTTCCGGGTCGTCCTACGAGCAGTACTTC.

The chain links TRBV11-2 to TRBJ1-4; D is unclear. The V gene lost 2 bases and the J gene lost 10 bases, with 20 bases spanning the gap. The CDR3 has 16 residues. CDR1 and CDR2 from the germline V gene are SGHAT and FQNNGV. CDR3 DNA: TGTGCCAGCAGCTTATTTGATTTTACCCCTAGAGGAAAACTGTTTTTT. Protein sequence: CASSLFDFTPRGKLFF.